These T cell receptor beta chains were read from a single sample in a study of regulatory T cells in long-lasting Graves disease. Each CDR3 protein is one row after TCRdb ran MiXCR on the multiplex PCR reads. The table shows fewer than 600,000 distinct CDR3 sequences, with 20% to 25% occurring only once. Source: peripheral blood mononuclear cells (PBMCs), taken when the disease was refractory, from a patient treated with antithyroid drugs. The receptors were sampled from a female donor with Graves disease. Both conserved end residues are part of each CDR3. D genes are given only for firm matches. The size field is filled for only some rows; it gives once, few, many or a size class.

j_call v_call clone_size d_call cdr3_nt cdr3_aa
TRBJ2-7 TRBV6-1 few NA TGTGCCAGCCGCCGGGACGGAACCTACGAGCAGTACTTC CASRRDGTYEQYF
TRBJ1-1 TRBV5-1 few NA TGCGCCAGCAGCTTGGGTTCGGGCAGGGATCCCACTGAAGCTTTCTTT CASSLGSGRDPTEAFF
TRBJ2-7 TRBV6-1 many TRBD1 TGTGCCAGCAGACGCGACAGGGCCCACGAGCAGTACTTC CASRRDRAHEQYF
TRBJ2-7 TRBV28 many TRBD2 TGTGCCAGCAGTTTAAGAAGACTAGCGGGACCCGTTCAGGGGTACTTC CASSLRRLAGPVQGYF
TRBJ1-1 TRBV27 many NA TGTGCCAGCATCGACCGGGAGCTGAACACTGAAGCTTTCTTT CASIDRELNTEAFF
TRBJ2-5 TRBV12-3/TRBV12-4 many NA TGTGCCAGCAGTTTTGTAGCAGAGGGAGAGACCCAGTACTTC CASSFVAEGETQYF
TRBJ2-7 TRBV30 NA NA TGTGCCTCTAAAACAAGTGCCCACGAGCAGTACTTC CASKTSAHEQYF
TRBJ2-7 TRBV19 NA NA TGTGCCAGTAGTATAGAGGCAGGGAAATTGTACGAGCAGTACTTC CASSIEAGKLYEQYF
TRBJ1-1 TRBV6-5 many NA TGTGCCAGCAGTTTTGACGGATATGAAGCTTTCTTT CASSFDGYEAFF
TRBJ1-5 TRBV28 many NA TGTGCCAGCAGTTTATCCATGTTACAGCCCCAGCATTTT CASSLSMLQPQHF
TRBJ1-2 TRBV11-2 many NA TGTGCCAGCAGTCGACAGGCGTCGGTCTATGGCTACACCTTC CASSRQASVYGYTF
TRBJ1-2 TRBV27 few TRBD1 TGTGCCAGCAGTTTATCTGGGACAGGACCCTACACCTTC CASSLSGTGPYTF
TRBJ2-7 TRBV6-1 many NA TGTGCCAGCACTTTAACTTGGGGGGGCAAGGACGAGCAGTACTTC CASTLTWGGKDEQYF
TRBJ1-2 TRBV19 many NA TGTGCCAGTACGCCGGACAGCTCGGTGAAAAGCTATGGCTACACCTTC CASTPDSSVKSYGYTF
TRBJ2-6 TRBV12-3/TRBV12-4 few NA TGTGCCAGCAGTTTAGCCCTGACAATTAAGTCTGGGGCCAACGTCCTGACTTTC CASSLALTIKSGANVLTF
TRBJ2-7 TRBV11-1 many NA TGTGCCAGCAGCTTAGCAGGGGACGGATTATCCTACGAGCAGTACTTC CASSLAGDGLSYEQYF
TRBJ2-2 TRBV19 few TRBD1 TGTGCCAGCCGGGACAGGGGGCTTTTGAACACCGGGGAGCTGTTTTTT CASRDRGLLNTGELFF
TRBJ2-5 TRBV5-1 few NA TGCGCCAGCAGCGAACCCCAAGAGACCCAGTACTTC CASSEPQETQYF